This entry lists 4 T cell receptor beta chains sequenced from one sample in a study of blood T cell repertoires in COVID-19. Method: immunoSEQ multiplex PCR; TCRdb's copy keeps in-frame clones and lacks some. The sample lists under 250,000 clones, under 90% seen once, with approximately 1.8% in the top ten. Sample: PBMCs or T cells enriched from blood (not recorded which). All receptors come from a man in his 60s who had recovered from COVID-19.

The chain joins TRBV5-4 to TRBJ1-6, with 9 bases aligning to TRBD1. CDR3 length equals 14 residues. With 4 bases clipped from V and 8 bases from J, the junction kept 4 bases outside the gene matches. CDR1 and CDR2 (germline): SGHNT, YYREEE (reference sequence). The CDR3: CASSGRDRDSPLHF. The CDR3 DNA reads as TGTGCCAGCAGCGGCCGGGACAGGGATTCACCCCTCCACTTT.

This chain joins TRBV12-3 or TRBV12-4 and TRBJ2-3, with D possibly matching TRBD2 (5 bases). V gave up 5 bases and J gave up 7 bases, with 13 bases separating them. The CDR3 extends over 13 amino acids. CDR3 amino acids: CASSPHLGNTQYF. The DNA for the CDR3 is TGTGCCAGCAGTCCCCATCTCGGGAATACGCAGTATTTT.

CDR3 sequence (DNA): TGTGCCAGTAGTGTCGACATGAACACTGAAGCTTTCTTT. This sequence encodes CASSVDMNTEAFF. The J gene is TRBJ1-1, the V gene TRBV19, with D hard to call. Germline V gene sequence: CDR1 LNHDA, CDR2 SQIVND (reference sequence). This CDR3 region has 13 residues. V was clipped by 5 bases and J by 0 bases, with 7 bases between them.

The chain combines TRBV2 with TRBJ2-7, with 9 bases lining up with TRBD1. The CDR3 contains 15 residues. The V gene's germline CDR1 is SNHLY and CDR2 FYNNEI. V trimming: 6 bases; J trimming: 3 bases; junction bases outside the gene matches: 9. This chain's CDR3 is CASSELGTGIYEQYF. The DNA for the CDR3 is TGTGCCAGCAGCGAACTCGGGACAGGGATCTACGAGCAGTACTTC.